Detailed here is one T cell receptor beta chain. The donors were adults (healthy and HIV-negative) with no recent acute infections or vaccinations. These data are taken from a study of shared clonotypes between healthy human individuals. Study-level information: The plates for each donor numbered three CD4 naive, three CD4 memory, two CD8 naive and one CD8 memory.

Sequencing was performed with immunoSEQ multiplex PCR; in TCRdb, only in-frame clones are kept and a portion is missing. This sample has 2 million or so clones, with roughly 94% found just once. Germline lookup yields CDR1 SNHLY and CDR2 FYNNEI. This CDR3 comprises 14 residues. V was cut by 6 bases and J by 1 base, with 12 bases left in between. This TCR was recovered from a man aged 18 to 30 in good health. The specimen sequenced was naive CD4+ T cells sorted from blood. As to subset: CD45RA+ positively selected. This chain connects TRBV2 to TRBJ1-1, with D hard to call. CDR3 DNA sequence: TGTGCCAGCAGCCCCACAGTGAGGAACACTGAAGCTTTCTTT. It specifies CASSPTVRNTEAFF.